This TCR beta chain was sequenced during a study of beta chain features in type 1 diabetes. Points from the study as a whole: Naive, central memory and regulatory TCRB repertoires appeared more similar among patients than healthy donors. Cells with high TCR expression could be over-represented by cDNA sequencing. Reduced insertions and increased deletions marked VDJ junctions in type 1 diabetes patients.

TCRB transcripts that were expressed got sequenced, as all of the isolated RNA had been reverse transcribed. Sequencing was performed with immunoSEQ multiplex PCR; in TCRdb, only in-frame clones are kept and a portion is missing. The sample lists a few hundred thousand clones, about 16% seen once, with about 0.02% in the top ten. With respect to this clone: Its matching antigen is unknown.

Germline CDR1 is SGHNT and CDR2 is YYREEE (reference sequence). This CDR3 contains 16 residues. The germline V and J ends were trimmed by 1 base and 0 bases, with 13 bases remaining between them. Purity exceeding 98% was reached by all sorted populations. The sequence derives from a woman younger than 35 in good health. The sample taken for sequencing was naive CD4+ T cells from blood. V and J are TRBV5-4 and TRBJ1-2; maybe TRBD1 (5 bases). The CDR3 region has the DNA TGTGCCAGCAGCTTGCACCAGGGTTCAGCTAACTATGGCTACACCTTC. It specifies CASSLHQGSANYGYTF.